These 24 T cell receptor beta chains came from one sample sequenced in a study of shared clonotypes between healthy human individuals. Sequenced by immunoSEQ multiplex PCR; TCRdb stores in-frame clones only, minus some. The sample lists roughly 700,000 clones; 90% were seen once. Sequences were obtained from memory CD8+ T cells from PBMCs. The subset: CD45RO+ cells pooled with CCR7-negative TemRA cells. These receptors all stem from a man aged 18 to 30 in good health. Some clones in this sample may be carry-over from other donors' samples.

CDR3 bases: TGTGCCAGCAGCTTTGGATCCGGACAGGGTCTCTACGAGCAGTACTTC. Its protein product is CASSFGSGQGLYEQYF. The chain is built from TRBV7-8 and TRBJ2-7; TRBD1 aligns across 8 bases. Germline loops: CDR1 SGHVS, CDR2 FQNEAQ. V was clipped by 3 bases and J by 3 bases; unmatched bases: 10. The CDR3 spans 16 residues.

V gene TRBV5-1 combines with J gene TRBJ2-1; TRBD2 aligns across 15 bases. The CDR3 is made up of 17 amino acids. Germline CDR1 SGHRS, CDR2 YFSETQ. Germline trimming cut 4 bases from V and 7 bases from J; bases unmatched to any gene: 9. The CDR3 reads CASSPWTSGRANNEQFF. DNA for the CDR3: TGCGCCAGCAGCCCCTGGACTAGCGGGAGGGCCAATAATGAGCAGTTCTTC.

This clone was observed once. The genes are TRBV4-3 and TRBJ1-3; D gene unclear. CDR1 is LGHNA, CDR2 YSLEER, per germline. Trimming took off 3 bases at V and 7 bases at J, with 13 bases between the two ends. The CDR3 totals 14 residues. For the CDR3, the DNA is TGCGCCAGCAGCCAGGAAATACAGACGAACACCATATATTTT. Translating gives CASSQEIQTNTIYF.

This chain connects TRBV4-2 to TRBJ2-7; possible D gene TRBD2, 6 bases. This CDR3 is 14 amino acids long. From germline, CDR1 is LGHNA and CDR2 YNFKEQ. The V and J ends lost 0 bases and 4 bases respectively, with 10 bases between them. CDR3 loop: CASSQEWAGYEQYF. The CDR3 DNA sequence: TGTGCCAGCAGCCAAGAATGGGCGGGATACGAGCAGTACTTC.

This clone appeared a few times. The rearrangement links TRBV30 to TRBJ2-5; D possibly uses TRBD1 or TRBD2 (7 bases each). Looked up from germline, CDR1 is GTSNPN and CDR2 is SVGIG (reference sequence). The CDR3 is made up of 17 amino acids. Trimming cost V 2 bases and J 1 base, with 20 bases left between them. This CDR3 is CAWSPSQGGWTQETQYF. For the CDR3, the DNA is TGTGCCTGGAGTCCATCTCAGGGGGGGTGGACCCAAGAGACCCAGTACTTC. The entire variable domain, with the rest obtained from reference TRBV30 and TRBJ2-5, is as follows: SQTIHQWPATLVQPVGSPLSLECTVEGTSNPNLYWYRQAAGRGLQLLFYSVGIGQISSEVPQNLSASRPQDRQFILSSKKLLLSDSGFYLCAWSPSQGGWTQETQYFGPGTRLLVL.

The chain couples TRBV5-6 to TRBJ2-7; 10 bases align to TRBD2. The CDR3 covers 18 residues. V was clipped by 3 bases and J by 4 bases; unmatched bases: 16. The germline CDR1 and CDR2 sequences are SGHDT and YYEEEE. In nucleotides, the CDR3 is TGTGCCAGCAGCTCAGGGACTAGCGCGACTAAATCGTCGTACGAGCAGTACTTC. It is translated as CASSSGTSATKSSYEQYF.

This rearrangement joins TRBV7-9 to TRBJ1-4; no clear D. This CDR3 is 14 amino acids long. The germline V gene encodes CDR1 SEHNR and CDR2 FQNEAQ (reference sequence). Trimming left V 5 bases short and J 7 bases short, with 14 bases between. CDR3 DNA: TGTGCCAGCAGCCCCCCCGGGAGAACTGAAAAACTGTTTTTT. The encoded protein is CASSPPGRTEKLFF. The entire variable domain, with the rest obtained from reference TRBV7-9 and TRBJ1-4, is as follows: DTGVSQNPRHKITKRGQNVTFRCDPISEHNRLYWYRQTLGQGPEFLTYFQNEAQLEKSRLLSDRFSAERPKGSFSTLEIQRTEQGDSAMYLCASSPPGRTEKLFFGSGTQLSVL.

The chain is built from TRBV7-9 and TRBJ2-5; D could derive from TRBD1 or TRBD2 (5 bases each). V was shortened by 1 base and J by 7 bases, with 10 bases between the two germline ends. Per germline, CDR1 SEHNR and CDR2 FQNEAQ (reference sequence). The CDR3 contains 13 residues. The CDR3 reads CASSLGDGRTQYF. Here the CDR3 DNA reads TGTGCCAGCAGCTTAGGGGACGGAAGGACCCAGTACTTC.

The CDR3 coding sequence is TGTGCCAGCAGCCAAACCGCCGACCAGGGTCGCTATGGCTACACCTTC. This encodes CASSQTADQGRYGYTF. The chain combines TRBV4-2 with TRBJ1-2, with D perhaps matching TRBD1 (5 bases). Per germline, CDR1 LGHNA and CDR2 YNFKEQ. V lost 2 bases and J lost 4, with 17 bases in between. This CDR3 spans 16 amino acids.

In its sample, this clone was seen once. The chain employs TRBV30 and TRBJ2-7; D uncertain. In germline, CDR1 is GTSNPN, CDR2 SVGIG (reference sequence). Trimming shortened V by 0 bases and J by 4 bases, and 7 bases separated the two germline ends. The CDR3 sequence is 12 residues long. This CDR3 reads CAWSVLGYEQYF. As DNA, the CDR3 is TGTGCCTGGAGTGTACTTGGGTACGAGCAGTACTTC.

The chain recombines TRBV2 with TRBJ1-5; 10 bases match TRBD1. V shed 5 bases, J shed 2 bases, and the junction held 18 bases outside the gene matches. The CDR3 loop spans 20 amino acids. CDR1 SNHLY and CDR2 FYNNEI come from the germline V gene. CDR3 loop: CASSLSFGQGGRIGNQPQHF. For the CDR3, the DNA is TGTGCCAGCAGTTTATCTTTTGGACAGGGGGGTCGAATTGGCAATCAGCCCCAGCATTTT. Variable domain in full (rest from reference TRBV2 and TRBJ1-5): EPEVTQTPSHQVTQMGQEVILRCVPISNHLYFYWYRQILGQKVEFLVSFYNNEISEKSEIFDDQFSVERPDGSNFTLKIRSTKLEDSAMYFCASSLSFGQGGRIGNQPQHFGDGTRLSIL.

CDR3: CASSERSEQYF. The DNA for the CDR3 is TGTGCCAGCAGTGAACGCTCCGAGCAGTACTTC. V is TRBV2 and J is TRBJ2-7, with no clear D. The CDR3 spans 11 residues. Germline loops: CDR1 SNHLY, CDR2 FYNNEI. Trimming removed 2 bases from V and 6 bases from J, with 5 bases in between.

This chain connects TRBV9 to TRBJ2-3; no definite D call. This CDR3 comprises 18 residues. Germline V CDR1 and CDR2: SGDLS, YYNGEE. V was trimmed by 0 bases and J by 2 bases, leaving 19 bases between them. CDR3 nucleotide sequence: TGTGCCAGCAGCGTAGACCAGGTCGTAGGGCCCCCCACAGATACGCAGTATTTT. Translating gives CASSVDQVVGPPTDTQYF.

The sample holds a few counts of this clone. The rearrangement uses TRBV11-3 and TRBJ2-3, with TRBD1 matching over 11 bases. Unmatched junction bases numbered 7, after V lost 5 bases and J lost 3 bases. The CDR3 spans 16 residues. The germline V gene encodes CDR1 SGHNT and CDR2 YENEEA. The CDR3: CASSRRTGGETDTQYF. CDR3 in DNA: TGTGCCAGCAGCCGAAGGACAGGGGGCGAGACAGATACGCAGTATTTT.

V and J are TRBV7-6 and TRBJ2-7; 13 bases line up with TRBD2. This CDR3 contains 16 residues. The germline V gene has CDR1 SGHVS and CDR2 FNYEAQ. The V segment lost 5 bases and the J segment 4 bases; nucleotides outside the gene matches: 8. In DNA, the CDR3 is TGTGCCAGCAGCCAAGGACTAGCGGGAGTAGGGTACGAGCAGTACTTC. It translates to CASSQGLAGVGYEQYF.

The genes are TRBV4-3 and TRBJ2-1, with TRBD1 identical over 8 bases. The V gene's germline CDR1 is LGHNA and CDR2 YSLEER. With 1 base clipped from V and 4 bases from J, the junction kept 3 bases outside the gene matches. The CDR3 has 15 residues. The CDR3 sequence is CASSQGTGRYNEQFF. CDR3 sequence (DNA): TGCGCCAGCAGCCAAGGGACAGGGCGTTACAATGAGCAGTTCTTC.

The V call is TRBV10-3, the J call TRBJ2-2; perhaps TRBD1 as D (6 bases). Germline CDR1 reads ENHRY; CDR2 reads SYGVKD. V was shortened by 6 bases and J by 1 base, with 6 bases between the two germline ends. CDR3 size: 13 residues. The CDR3 reads CAIRQGNTGELFF. CDR3 sequence (DNA): TGTGCCATCAGACAGGGGAACACCGGGGAGCTGTTTTTT.

This clone was recorded once. The chain is built from TRBV2 and TRBJ2-7, with D perhaps TRBD1 (5 bases). Trimming removed 3 bases at V and 1 base at J, with 10 bases between. The CDR3 is 14 amino acids. Germline CDR1 and CDR2: SNHLY and FYNNEI. This CDR3 is CASSDGALSYEQYF. DNA for the CDR3: TGTGCCAGCAGTGATGGGGCTTTGTCCTACGAGCAGTACTTC.

The genes are TRBV7-8 and TRBJ1-5; possible D gene TRBD1, 6 bases. The V gene's germline CDR1 is SGHVS and CDR2 FQNEAQ. CDR3 length: 16 residues. The ends were cut back, 4 bases at V and 4 bases at J, with 17 bases in the middle. CDR3 sequence: CASSSGWGAENQPQHF. The CDR3 nucleotides are TGTGCCAGCAGCTCGGGGTGGGGGGCCGAGAATCAGCCCCAGCATTTT.

V usage is TRBV6-6 and J usage is TRBJ2-3; 11 bases line up with TRBD2. The CDR3 covers 15 residues. Looked up from germline, CDR1 is MNHNY and CDR2 is SVGAGI (reference sequence). J was trimmed by 6 bases and V by 2 bases; bases with no gene match: 4. The CDR3 reads CASSYIAGGGDTQYF. The CDR3 DNA sequence: TGTGCCAGCAGTTACATAGCGGGAGGGGGGGATACGCAGTATTTT.

CDR3 region: CASGNKQGRIEKLFF. In DNA form, the CDR3 reads TGTGCTAGTGGTAATAAACAGGGGCGCATAGAAAAACTGTTTTTT. The rearrangement uses TRBV12-5 and TRBJ1-4; 7 nucleotides agree with TRBD1. The junction had 11 bases not matched to a gene; V was cut back by 5 bases and J by 8 bases. This CDR3 comprises 15 residues. From germline, CDR1 is LGHNT and CDR2 FRNRAP.

The V and J genes are TRBV11-2 and TRBJ2-7; 7 nucleotides line up with TRBD1. V dropped 1 base and J dropped 6; count of bases not matched to a gene: 6. This CDR3 comprises 14 residues. CDR1 and CDR2 from the germline V gene are SGHAT and FQNNGV. CDR3 nucleotide sequence: TGTGCCAGCAGCTTAGGGGACAGTTTATCCGAGCAGTACTTC. This encodes CASSLGDSLSEQYF.

The chain uses TRBV28 and TRBJ1-4; a weak D match, TRBD1 (5 bases). Germline-derived CDR1 and CDR2 are MDHEN and SYDVKM. V was clipped by 2 bases and J by 3 bases, with 13 bases between them. This CDR3 region has 16 residues. The CDR3 region has the DNA TGTGCCAGCAGTTTACCGCCTGGGGGAGCTAATGAAAAACTGTTTTTT. Translation gives CASSLPPGGANEKLFF.

The chain is built from TRBV6-5 and TRBJ2-7, with D tentatively TRBD2 (5 bases). Germline V gene data show CDR1 as MNHEY and CDR2 as SVGAGI. The CDR3 runs 14 residues. Trimming left V 6 bases short and J 2 bases short, with 14 bases between. CDR3 DNA sequence: TGTGCCAGCAGGAATTCGGAGGCCACCTACGAGCAGTACTTC. Encoded protein: CASRNSEATYEQYF.